These T cell receptor beta chains were read from a single sample in a study of CD8 T cells in ankylosing spondylitis. Via MiXCR, TCRdb re-called the 5' RACE reads, giving one row per CDR3 protein. The data hold over 600,000 distinct CDR3 sequences, with over 15% observed a single time. The specimen sequenced was blood, either unsorted or a sorted T cell fraction (not recorded which). The receptors here all came from a male donor with ankylosing spondylitis. CDR3s include the opening cysteine and the closing phenylalanine or tryptophan. Fields, in order: D gene, V gene, J gene, clone size, CDR3 protein, CDR3 DNA. A D gene is named only where the DNA matches it firmly. The size of a clone is reported for some rows only, either as once, few or many, or as a class for expanded clones.

TRBD2	TRBV7-2	TRBJ2-7	-	CASSAHGGFEQYF	TGTGCCAGCAGCGCGCACGGGGGGTTCGAGCAGTACTTC
TRBD2	TRBV29-1	TRBJ2-2	many	CSVGTSGNTGELFF	TGCAGCGTGGGGACTAGCGGGAACACCGGGGAGCTGTTTTTT
-	TRBV5-1	TRBJ2-4	few	CASKRDSLAKNIQYF	TGCGCCAGCAAAAGGGACTCGTTAGCCAAAAACATTCAGTACTTC
TRBD2	TRBV5-1	TRBJ2-5	once	CASSAGLAGGQETQYF	TGCGCCAGCAGCGCCGGACTAGCGGGAGGGCAAGAGACCCAGTACTTC
-	TRBV19	TRBJ2-1	-	CASSIDSSSYNEQFF	TGTGCCAGTAGTATAGACTCTAGCTCCTACAATGAGCAGTTCTTC
-	TRBV7-2	TRBJ1-1	few	CASSLGPVTEAFF	TGTGCCAGCAGCTTAGGGCCGGTCACTGAAGCTTTCTTT
-	TRBV29-1	TRBJ2-7	-	CSVEGTSAYEQYF	TGCAGCGTGGAAGGGACATCAGCCTACGAGCAGTACTTC
-	TRBV20-1	TRBJ2-7	-	CSARTGIMSTGQYF	TGCAGTGCTAGGACAGGTATAATGAGTACGGGGCAGTACTTC
TRBD1	TRBV18	TRBJ2-2	few	CASSLQGRHTGELFF	TGTGCCAGCTCACTACAGGGGCGCCACACCGGGGAGCTGTTTTTT
TRBD1	TRBV7-8	TRBJ1-4	-	CASSQQGAVTNEKLFF	TGTGCCAGCAGCCAACAGGGGGCGGTGACTAATGAAAAACTGTTTTTT
TRBD1	TRBV6-5	TRBJ2-1	few	CASSYKGQAYNEQFF	TGTGCCAGCAGTTACAAAGGACAGGCCTACAATGAGCAGTTCTTC
-	TRBV5-1	TRBJ2-7	few	CASSWSLDGPPMYEQYF	TGCGCCAGCAGCTGGAGTCTGGACGGACCCCCTATGTACGAGCAGTACTTC
-	TRBV4-1	TRBJ2-1	few	CASSLGKTEGEQFF	TGCGCCAGCAGCCTTGGGAAGACTGAAGGTGAGCAGTTCTTC
-	TRBV29-1	TRBJ2-3	few	CSVEDQTDTQYF	TGCAGCGTTGAAGATCAGACAGATACGCAGTATTTT
-	TRBV12-3/TRBV12-4	TRBJ1-2	-	CASSLAQDNYGYTF	TGTGCCAGCAGTTTGGCACAGGATAACTATGGCTACACCTTC
-	TRBV7-2	TRBJ2-3	many	CASSLTSRVFTDTQYF	TGTGCCAGCAGCTTAACTAGCCGAGTTTTCACAGATACGCAGTATTTT
-	TRBV28	TRBJ2-1	few	CATWSSYNEQFF	TGCGCTACTTGGAGCTCCTACAATGAGCAGTTCTTC
-	TRBV21-1	TRBJ2-4	-	CASSKGAGAFRLAKNIQYF	TGTGCCAGCAGCAAAGGAGCGGGGGCCTTTAGACTAGCCAAAAACATTCAGTACTTC
-	TRBV7-6	TRBJ2-1	few	CASSSQLNSYNEQFF	TGTGCCAGCAGCTCTCAACTGAACTCCTACAATGAGCAGTTCTTC
-	TRBV5-5	TRBJ2-3	-	CASTLGAVWATTDTQYF	TGTGCCAGCACCTTGGGGGCGGTCTGGGCTACCACAGATACGCAGTATTTT
-	TRBV12-3/TRBV12-4	TRBJ2-4	-	CASSLSGLAKNIQYF	TGTGCCAGCAGTTTATCAGGACTAGCCAAAAACATTCAGTACTTC
-	TRBV7-2	TRBJ2-7	few	CASSFTVKVEQYF	TGTGCCAGCAGCTTCACGGTCAAGGTTGAGCAGTACTTC
-	TRBV2	TRBJ1-2	few	CASSAGQLSGAGSNYGYTF	TGTGCCAGCAGCGCCGGTCAGTTGAGTGGGGCCGGTTCTAACTATGGCTACACCTTC
TRBD1	TRBV12-3/TRBV12-4	TRBJ2-2	many	CASSGDRNTGELFF	TGTGCCAGCAGTGGGGACAGGAACACCGGGGAGCTGTTTTTT
TRBD2	TRBV20-1	TRBJ2-3	-	CSGSGSDTQYF	TGCAGTGGTAGCGGGTCAGATACGCAGTATTTT
-	TRBV29-1	TRBJ1-3	many	CSVEEPIGGNTIYF	TGCAGCGTTGAAGAGCCAATAGGGGGAAACACCATATATTTT
-	TRBV4-1	TRBJ1-5	few	CASSQDGVGAGQPQHF	TGCGCCAGCAGCCAAGATGGAGTGGGGGCGGGTCAGCCCCAGCATTTT
-	TRBV20-1	TRBJ1-2	few	CSARGSFYGYTF	TGCAGTGCACGTGGCTCTTTCTATGGCTACACCTTC
-	TRBV4-2	TRBJ1-5	few	CASSQVGYGEDSNQPQHF	TGTGCCAGCAGCCAAGTAGGTTACGGAGAGGATAGCAATCAGCCCCAGCATTTT
-	TRBV12-3/TRBV12-4	TRBJ1-3	few	CASSFADHSGNTIYF	TGTGCCAGCAGTTTCGCCGACCACTCTGGAAACACCATATATTTT
TRBD1	TRBV3-1	TRBJ1-3	few	CASSRTSGGPSGNTIYF	TGTGCCAGCAGCCGAACGTCAGGGGGCCCCTCTGGAAACACCATATATTTT
-	TRBV27	TRBJ2-1	-	CASKYYNEQFF	TGTGCCAGCAAATATTACAATGAGCAGTTCTTC
-	TRBV2	TRBJ2-5	few	CASSEGNVGQETQYF	TGTGCCAGCAGTGAAGGTAACGTCGGCCAAGAGACCCAGTACTTC
-	TRBV4-2	TRBJ2-2	few	CASSQVGSVGELFF	TGTGCCAGCAGCCAAGTCGGGAGCGTCGGGGAGCTGTTTTTT
-	TRBV5-1	TRBJ2-1	few	CASSRKPVAVDNEQFF	TGCGCCAGCAGCCGAAAGCCCGTAGCTGTGGACAATGAGCAGTTCTTC
-	TRBV25-1	TRBJ1-2	-	CASSESGGKIYGYTF	TGTGCCAGCAGTGAATCTGGCGGAAAAATCTATGGCTACACCTTC
-	TRBV24-1	TRBJ1-2	-	CATSDNYGYTF	TGTGCCACCAGCGACAACTATGGCTACACCTTC